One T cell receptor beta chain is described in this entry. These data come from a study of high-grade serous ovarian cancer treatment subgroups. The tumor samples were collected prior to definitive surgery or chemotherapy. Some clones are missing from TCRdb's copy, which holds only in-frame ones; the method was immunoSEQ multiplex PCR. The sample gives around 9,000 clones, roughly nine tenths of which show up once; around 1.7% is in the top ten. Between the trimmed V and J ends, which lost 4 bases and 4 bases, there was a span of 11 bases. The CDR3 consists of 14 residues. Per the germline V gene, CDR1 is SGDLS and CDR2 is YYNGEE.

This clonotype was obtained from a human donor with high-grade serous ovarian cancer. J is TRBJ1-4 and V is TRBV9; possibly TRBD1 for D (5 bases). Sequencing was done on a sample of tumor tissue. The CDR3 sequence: CASSPGGVNEKLFF. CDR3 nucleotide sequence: TGTGCCAGCAGCCCCGGAGGGGTTAATGAAAAACTGTTTTTT.